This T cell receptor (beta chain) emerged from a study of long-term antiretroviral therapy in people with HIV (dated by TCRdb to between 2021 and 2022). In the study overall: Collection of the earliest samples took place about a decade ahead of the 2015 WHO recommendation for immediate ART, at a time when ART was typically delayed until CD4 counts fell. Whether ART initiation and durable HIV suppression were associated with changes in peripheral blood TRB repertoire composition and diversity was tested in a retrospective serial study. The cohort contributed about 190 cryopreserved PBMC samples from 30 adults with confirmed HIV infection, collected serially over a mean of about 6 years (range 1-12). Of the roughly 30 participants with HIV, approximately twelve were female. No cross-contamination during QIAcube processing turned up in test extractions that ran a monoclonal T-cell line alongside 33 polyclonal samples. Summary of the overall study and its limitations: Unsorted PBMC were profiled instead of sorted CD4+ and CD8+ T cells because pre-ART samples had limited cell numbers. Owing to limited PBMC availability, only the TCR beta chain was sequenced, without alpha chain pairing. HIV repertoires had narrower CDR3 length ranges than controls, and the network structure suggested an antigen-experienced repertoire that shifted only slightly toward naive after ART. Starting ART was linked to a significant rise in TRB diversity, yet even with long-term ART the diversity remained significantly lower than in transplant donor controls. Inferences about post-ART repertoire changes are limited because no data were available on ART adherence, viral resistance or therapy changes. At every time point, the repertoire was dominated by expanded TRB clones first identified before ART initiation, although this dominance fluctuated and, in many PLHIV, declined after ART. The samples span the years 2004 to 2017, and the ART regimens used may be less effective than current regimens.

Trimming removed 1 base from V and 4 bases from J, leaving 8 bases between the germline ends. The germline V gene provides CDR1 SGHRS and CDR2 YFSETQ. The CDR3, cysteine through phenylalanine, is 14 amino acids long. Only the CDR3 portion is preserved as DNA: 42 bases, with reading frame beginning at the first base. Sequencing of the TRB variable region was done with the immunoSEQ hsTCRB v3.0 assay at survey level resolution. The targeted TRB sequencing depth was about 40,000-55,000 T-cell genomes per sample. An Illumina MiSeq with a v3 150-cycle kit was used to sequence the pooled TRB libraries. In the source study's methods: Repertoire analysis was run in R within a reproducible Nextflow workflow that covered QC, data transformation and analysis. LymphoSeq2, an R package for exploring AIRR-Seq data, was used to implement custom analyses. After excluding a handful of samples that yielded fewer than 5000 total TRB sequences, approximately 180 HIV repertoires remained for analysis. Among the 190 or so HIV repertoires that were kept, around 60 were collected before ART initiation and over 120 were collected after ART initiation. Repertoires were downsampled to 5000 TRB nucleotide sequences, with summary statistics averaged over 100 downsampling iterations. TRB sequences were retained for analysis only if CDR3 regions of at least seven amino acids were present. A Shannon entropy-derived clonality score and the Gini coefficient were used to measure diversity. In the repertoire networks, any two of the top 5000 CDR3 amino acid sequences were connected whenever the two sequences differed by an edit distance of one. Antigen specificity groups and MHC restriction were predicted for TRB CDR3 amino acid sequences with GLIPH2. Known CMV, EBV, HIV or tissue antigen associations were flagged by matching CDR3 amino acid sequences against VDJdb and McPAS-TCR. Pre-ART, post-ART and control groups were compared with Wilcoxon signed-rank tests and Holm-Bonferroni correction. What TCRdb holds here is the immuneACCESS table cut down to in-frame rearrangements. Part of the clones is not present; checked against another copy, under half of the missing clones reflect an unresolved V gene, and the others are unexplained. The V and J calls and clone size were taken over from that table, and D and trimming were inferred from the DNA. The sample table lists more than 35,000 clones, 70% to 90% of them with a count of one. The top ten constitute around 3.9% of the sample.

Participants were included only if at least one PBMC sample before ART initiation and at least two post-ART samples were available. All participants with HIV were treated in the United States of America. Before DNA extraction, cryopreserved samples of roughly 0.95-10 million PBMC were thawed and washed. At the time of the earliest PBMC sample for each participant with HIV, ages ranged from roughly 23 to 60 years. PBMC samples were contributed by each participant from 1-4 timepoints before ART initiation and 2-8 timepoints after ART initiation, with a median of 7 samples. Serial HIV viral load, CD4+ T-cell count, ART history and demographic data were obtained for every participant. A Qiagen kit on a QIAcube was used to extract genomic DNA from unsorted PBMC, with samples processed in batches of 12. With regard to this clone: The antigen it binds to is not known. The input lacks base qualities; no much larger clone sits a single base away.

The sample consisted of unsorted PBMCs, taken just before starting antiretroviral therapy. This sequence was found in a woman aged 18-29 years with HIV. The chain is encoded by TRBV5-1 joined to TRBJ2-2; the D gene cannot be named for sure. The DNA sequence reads TGCGCCAGCAGCTTGCATCGCGGCACCGGGGAGCTGTTTTTT. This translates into CASSLHRGTGELFF.